The present entry profiles one T cell receptor (beta chain) with its context. The data stem from a study of blood T cell repertoires in COVID-19. Repertoires were generated with immunoSEQ multiplex PCR, while TCRdb's copy carries only in-frame clones and drops some. The sample lists approximately 76,000 clones, 86% occurring once. Per germline, CDR1 LNHDA and CDR2 SQIVND (reference sequence). J gave up 0 bases and V 7 bases, and 5 bases lay outside the gene matches. This CDR3 is built from 16 residues. Sequenced sample: peripheral blood. This chain joins TRBV19 and TRBJ1-5, with 11 bases lining up with TRBD1. This receptor was obtained from a woman aged 60-70 years with acute or convalescent COVID-19. For the CDR3, the DNA is TGTGCCAGTACTGGGACAGGGGGAAGTAGCAATCAGCCCCAGCATTTT. Protein: CASTGTGGSSNQPQHF.